Listed below are T cell receptor beta chains from one sample, sequenced in a study of breast tumors, draining lymph nodes, adjacent tissues. TCRdb itself ran the multiplex PCR reads through MiXCR, one entry per CDR3 protein. Of about 180,000 distinct CDR3 sequences listed, roughly 30% are singletons. The sequenced sample consisted of axillary lymph node tissue. Every receptor here comes from a female donor with breast cancer. Some clones in this sample may be carry-over from other donors' samples. Both conserved end residues are part of each CDR3. The order of the fields is clone size, V gene, D gene, J gene, CDR3 DNA, CDR3 protein. The D gene is left open where the match is weak. Size is omitted from some rows. Given values are once, few, many or a class for expanded clones.

many	TRBV9	NA	TRBJ2-7	TGTGCCAACTACGAGCAGTACTTC	CANYEQYF
many	TRBV9	TRBD2	TRBJ2-5	TGTGCCAGCAGCCCGGGACTAGCGGGTTATGAGACCCAGTACTTC	CASSPGLAGYETQYF
many	TRBV6-6	TRBD2	TRBJ2-6	TGTGCCAGCACCACTGTTACCCTACTAGCGGGAGGGCCTGGGGCCAACGTCCTGACTTTC	CASTTVTLLAGGPGANVLTF
NA	TRBV27	NA	TRBJ1-5	TGTGCCAGCAGTTTTAACCGACAGGGCAATCAGCCCCAGCATTTT	CASSFNRQGNQPQHF
many	TRBV4-2	TRBD2	TRBJ2-1	TGTGCCAGCAGCCAAGCTCAGGGGACTAGCGTCAATGAGCAGTTCTTC	CASSQAQGTSVNEQFF
many	TRBV19	NA	TRBJ1-5	TGTGCCAGTAGCCCACAGGGTTCGGGATATAGCAATCAGCCCCAGCATTTT	CASSPQGSGYSNQPQHF
NA	TRBV20-1	NA	TRBJ2-6	TGCAGTGCTACCCGGATTGGGGGGAAGAACACTGAAGCTTTC	CSATRIGGKNTEAF
NA	TRBV11-3	TRBD1	TRBJ1-4	TGTGCCAGCAGCCAAACCACCCTTTCAGGGGGCGCGGTTGGAAATGAAAAACTGTTTTTT	CASSQTTLSGGAVGNEKLFF
many	TRBV9	TRBD1	TRBJ2-3	TGTGCCAGCGAGACAGGGGGCGGGACAGATACGCAGTATTTT	CASETGGGTDTQYF
few	TRBV6-2/TRBV6-3	NA	TRBJ2-7	TGTGCCAGCAGAGGGAGCAGGGCCTACGAGCAGTACTTC	CASRGSRAYEQYF
many	TRBV9	TRBD2	TRBJ2-7	TGTGCCAGCTCTAGCGGGGGGGCGATGAGGTCCTACGAGCAGTACTTC	CASSSGGAMRSYEQYF
many	TRBV7-9	NA	TRBJ2-3	TGTGCCAGCAGCCCCGGCGGAGATACGCAGTATTTT	CASSPGGDTQYF
NA	TRBV9	NA	TRBJ2-3	TGTGCCAGCAGCCCCAAGGGTGACACCGGGGAAGGCACAGATACGCAGTATTTT	CASSPKGDTGEGTDTQYF
many	TRBV29-1	NA	TRBJ2-2	TGCAGCGTTACGGCGGGCACCGGGGAGCTGTTTTTT	CSVTAGTGELFF
many	TRBV19	NA	TRBJ1-2	TGTGCCAGTACCCGACAGGCGGAAGGCTACACCTTC	CASTRQAEGYTF
many	TRBV5-4	TRBD1	TRBJ1-6	TGTGCCAGCAGGTTCCGGGACAGGAATTCACCCCTCCACTTT	CASRFRDRNSPLHF
many	TRBV7-9	NA	TRBJ2-6	TGTGCCAGCTTAATGGCTGGGGCCAACGTCCTGACTTTC	CASLMAGANVLTF
many	TRBV29-1	TRBD2	TRBJ2-3	TGCAGCGTTGACGGACTAGCGGGAGGGCCAGATACGCAGTATTTT	CSVDGLAGGPDTQYF
once	TRBV15	NA	TRBJ1-4	TGCGCCACCAGCAGGGATGGGGGCGCGGCTAATGAAAAACTGTCTTTT	CATSRDGGAANEKLSF
NA	TRBV25-1	NA	TRBJ1-1	TGTGCCAGCGGGAACACTGAAGCTTTCTTT	CASGNTEAFF
many	TRBV7-6	NA	TRBJ2-2	TGTGCCAGCAAGGACCCCCCGGACACCGGGGAGCTGTTTTTT	CASKDPPDTGELFF
NA	TRBV19	TRBD1	TRBJ1-4	TGTGCCAGTAGTATAACAGGGGGCACAGAAAAACTGTTTTTT	CASSITGGTEKLFF
many	TRBV7-3	NA	TRBJ2-1	TGTGCCAGCAGCCCCTCGTTGCACAATGAGCAGTTCTTC	CASSPSLHNEQFF
many	TRBV2	TRBD1	TRBJ1-5	TGTGCCAGCAGGGGACAGGGGATGCAGCCCCAGCATTTT	CASRGQGMQPQHF
NA	TRBV6-2/TRBV6-3	TRBD1	TRBJ1-5	TGTGCCAGCAGTTGGACAGGGGGCGGTCAGCCCCAGCATTTT	CASSWTGGGQPQHF
medium-sized	TRBV4-3	TRBD1	TRBJ2-5	TGCGCCAGCAGCCAAGGAGGGGGACAGGGACAAGAGACCCAGTACTTC	CASSQGGGQGQETQYF
many	TRBV7-9	TRBD2	TRBJ2-5	TGTGCCAGCAGCTTCGGTAGCGGGGGGGAAAAAGAGACCCAGTACTTC	CASSFGSGGEKETQYF
NA	TRBV11-3	TRBD1	TRBJ2-7	TGTGCCAGCAGCTTGATCAGCGGGCAGGGGGCCTACGAGCAGCACTTC	CASSLISGQGAYEQHF
many	TRBV10-3	NA	TRBJ1-2	TGTGCCATCAGTGATTTAGATCGGGCTGGGTACTATGGCTACACCTTC	CAISDLDRAGYYGYTF
many	TRBV14	NA	TRBJ1-2	TGTGCCAGCAGCCAAAGCGGTAGTGGTGGCTACACCTTC	CASSQSGSGGYTF
many	TRBV5-1	TRBD1	TRBJ1-2	TGCGCCAGCAGCGAAGGACAGGGATATGGCTACACCTTC	CASSEGQGYGYTF
NA	TRBV7-9	TRBD2	TRBJ2-7	TGTGCCAGCAGTCCAATGACTAGCGGGGCCTACGAGCAGTACTTC	CASSPMTSGAYEQYF
NA	TRBV19	NA	TRBJ2-2	TGTGCCAGTAGTATAAGGGCGGGCGGGGAGCTGTTTTTT	CASSIRAGGELFF
NA	TRBV5-1	NA	TRBJ1-1	TGCGCCAGCAACGACAGAACTAACACTGAAGCTTTCTTT	CASNDRTNTEAFF
many	TRBV12-3/TRBV12-4	NA	TRBJ1-2	TGTGCCAGCAGGGGAAATATCTATGGCTACACCTTC	CASRGNIYGYTF
NA	TRBV2	NA	TRBJ1-4	TGTGCCAGCACCGGACTAGCGGGGAAACTGTTTTTT	CASTGLAGKLFF
few	TRBV4-1	NA	TRBJ1-1	TGCGCCAGCAGCACCCGTCTGAACACTGAAGCTTTCTTT	CASSTRLNTEAFF
many	TRBV28	NA	TRBJ2-7	TGTGCCAGCAGTTCGGTAACGGGGCTTGAGCAGTACTTC	CASSSVTGLEQYF
NA	TRBV11-3	NA	TRBJ2-5	TGTGCCAGCAGCTTAGCGGAGCGTCAGCCCCAGTACTTC	CASSLAERQPQYF
NA	TRBV7-6	TRBD1	TRBJ2-5	TGTGCCAGCAGCAAGGGACAGCAAGAGACCCAGTACTTC	CASSKGQQETQYF
NA	TRBV6-5	TRBD2	TRBJ2-2	TGTGCCAGCAGAGCCCAGGGGACTAGCGGGACTGGGGAGCTGTTTTTT	CASRAQGTSGTGELFF
NA	TRBV19	TRBD2	TRBJ2-1	TGTGCTAGCGGGATAGCCTACAATGAGCAGTTCTTC	CASGIAYNEQFF
many	TRBV19	TRBD1	TRBJ2-5	TGTGCCAGTAGTTCAAACAGGGGGGTCCAAGAGACCCAGTACTTC	CASSSNRGVQETQYF
few	TRBV6-1	NA	TRBJ2-5	TGTGCCAGCAGCCAAGGGCTTCGAGAGACCCAGTACTTC	CASSQGLRETQYF
few	TRBV5-4	NA	TRBJ2-3	TGTGCCAGCAGCTTGGTTTACCCCCCTAGCACAGATACGCAGTATTTT	CASSLVYPPSTDTQYF
NA	TRBV19	NA	TRBJ1-6	TGTGCCAGTAGTATAAGGGCGGGCAGCTCCTATAATTCACCCCTCCACTTT	CASSIRAGSSYNSPLHF
NA	TRBV12-3/TRBV12-4	TRBD2	TRBJ2-3	TGTGCCGGCAGTTTCAGCGGGGCCCTCACAGATACGCAGTATTTT	CAGSFSGALTDTQYF
many	TRBV20-1	TRBD1	TRBJ1-5	TGCAGTGCTCGAGACAGGGTGGCTCAGCCCCAGCATTTT	CSARDRVAQPQHF
once	TRBV19	NA	TRBJ1-4	TGTGCCAGTAGTAGCTACGAACTTTACAATGAAAAACTGTTTTTT	CASSSYELYNEKLFF
NA	TRBV5-1	TRBD1	TRBJ2-5	TGCGCCAGCAGCTTATGGGACAGGGGGTCATCGGAGACCCAGTACTTC	CASSLWDRGSSETQYF